One and the same sample provided the 7 T cell receptor beta chains below, sequenced in a study of blood T cell repertoires in COVID-19. Produced via immunoSEQ multiplex PCR; TCRdb's table is partial and in-frame only. Among about 74,000 clones listed, 70% to 90% were seen once. Sequenced: peripheral blood. The receptors stem from a woman older than 75 with acute or convalescent COVID-19.

V usage is TRBV2 and J usage is TRBJ2-7; possible D gene TRBD2, 6 bases. Germline V gene sequence: CDR1 SNHLY, CDR2 FYNNEI. V was shortened by 3 bases and J by 6 bases, with 21 bases between the two germline ends. CDR3 length: 16 amino acids. CDR3 residues: CASSDLPRPGVSEQYF. Written as DNA, the CDR3 is TGTGCCAGCAGTGATCTACCCCGACCGGGGGTCTCCGAGCAGTACTTC.

The V and J genes are TRBV3-1 (or the pseudogene TRBV3-2) and TRBJ2-7, with TRBD1 matching 8 bases. The junction had 7 bases not matched to a gene; V was cut back by 1 base and J by 5 bases. Germline V gene sequence: CDR1 LGHDT, CDR2 YNNKEL (reference sequence). The CDR3 runs 15 residues. The CDR3 coding sequence is TGTGCCAGCAGCCAAGGTGCAGGGGGCCTTAACGAGCAGTACTTC. Protein: CASSQGAGGLNEQYF.

Here the CDR3 DNA reads TGCGCCAGCAGCTTGGGCGGGGGGAACCAAGAGACCCAGTACTTC. Its protein product is CASSLGGGNQETQYF. The genes are TRBV5-1 and TRBJ2-5; the match to TRBD2 covers 8 bases. Trimming took 0 bases from V and 0 from J; bases not matched to a gene: 1. Germline V gene lookup returns CDR1 SGHRS and CDR2 YFSETQ. The CDR3 extends over 15 amino acids.

In this sample, this clone turned up once. The chain couples TRBV11-2 to TRBJ2-1; 8 nucleotides match TRBD2. The CDR3 is 16 residues long. After removal of 5 bases from V and 3 bases from J, the junction contained 9 bases not matched to a gene. CDR1 and CDR2 from the germline V gene are SGHAT and FQNNGV. The chain's CDR3 is CASSLKRESYYNEQFF. CDR3 sequence (DNA): TGTGCCAGCAGCCTTAAGCGGGAGAGCTACTACAATGAGCAGTTCTTC.

The V call is TRBV9, the J call TRBJ2-5; 11 bases are a match to TRBD1. The CDR3 has 15 residues. Germline CDR1 and CDR2: SGDLS and YYNGEE. V lost 4 bases, J lost 5 bases, and 7 bases stayed unmatched. This CDR3 is CASSTGQGARETQYF. CDR3 bases: TGTGCCAGCAGCACCGGACAGGGGGCCCGGGAGACCCAGTACTTC.

The V gene is TRBV9, the J gene TRBJ2-3; D might be TRBD2 (5 bases). The CDR3 is 14 residues long. Germline V gene data show CDR1 as SGDLS and CDR2 as YYNGEE. V gave up 0 bases and J gave up 6 bases, with 11 bases separating them. CDR3 DNA sequence: TGTGCCAGCAGCGTAGCGGGGTTCGCGGATACGCAGTATTTT. Residues: CASSVAGFADTQYF.

The chain uses TRBV9 and TRBJ2-3, with D possibly TRBD2 on 7 matching bases. This CDR3 spans 17 amino acids. Germline CDR1 is SGDLS and CDR2 is YYNGEE. The V end lost 0 bases, the J end lost 0 bases, and 14 bases lay between the germline ends. The CDR3 loop reads CASSVEGGPLSTDTQYF. The CDR3 DNA sequence: TGTGCCAGCAGCGTAGAGGGGGGGCCCTTGAGCACAGATACGCAGTATTTT.